This T cell receptor beta chain is from a study of cytomegalovirus exposure and HLA in healthy donors. Whole-study findings and limits: The authors confirmed in vitro that a few CMV-associated chains were specific for CMV antigens. An analysis was carried out at a later point. It showed that HLA-associated TCR beta chains were more clonally expanded than equally common non-associated chains.

In the case of this clone: Its antigen is not known.

In the PCR, 60 Vbeta and 13 Jbeta primers were used. Generated by immunoSEQ multiplex PCR, the TCRdb table keeps only in-frame clones and is missing some. This sample's clone table lists around 37,000 clones. The CDR3 consists of 17 residues. The germline V gene encodes CDR1 SEHNR and CDR2 FQNEAQ (reference sequence). V shed 4 bases and J shed 2 bases, with 20 bases lying between them. Though probably carrying unrecorded immune exposures, donors were nominally healthy at sampling. Sample: PBMCs. The sequence was collected from a human donor in good health. The chain joins TRBV7-9 to TRBJ1-2; no definite D call. CDR3 loop: CASSSGLPSETNYGYTF. The CDR3 coding sequence is TGTGCCAGCAGCTCTGGGCTGCCGAGTGAGACGAACTATGGCTACACCTTC.